Shown below are 23 T cell receptor beta chains from a single sample sequenced in a study of CD8 T cells in ankylosing spondylitis. Findings of the study overall: In ankylosing spondylitis blood, a motif of several highly homologous TCR beta variants appeared characteristic.

Their specific antigens are unknown. One entry per CDR3 protein, called by TCRdb with MiXCR from the 5' RACE reads. The sample carries some 700,000 distinct CDR3 sequences, around 20% recorded once. Sequenced: blood, either unsorted or a sorted T cell fraction (not recorded which). The receptors derive from a male donor with ankylosing spondylitis.

The gene calls are TRBV20-1 and TRBJ2-3; D is unclear. The ends were cut back, 3 bases at V and 3 bases at J, with 10 bases in the middle. Germline CDR1 reads DFQATT; CDR2 reads SNEGSKA (reference sequence). The CDR3 runs to 13 residues. In DNA, the CDR3 is TGCAGTGCTAGGCTCCCCGGGACAGATACGCAGTATTTT. It encodes CSARLPGTDTQYF.

Only a few counts were recorded for this clonotype. CDR3 bases: TGCAGTGCGCCAGACAGGGACTATGGCTACACCTTC. Translating it yields CSAPDRDYGYTF. The V gene is TRBV20-1, the J gene TRBJ1-2; 7 nucleotides match TRBD1. The CDR3 covers 12 residues. Looked up from germline, CDR1 is DFQATT and CDR2 is SNEGSKA (reference sequence). J was trimmed by 3 bases and V by 6 bases; bases with no gene match: 4.

This clonotype was recorded a few times. The gene calls are TRBV14 and TRBJ2-7, with D tentatively TRBD1 or TRBD2 (5 bases each). The V end lost 4 bases, the J end lost 5 bases, and 12 bases lay between the germline ends. Germline V CDR1 and CDR2: SGHDN, FVKESK. The CDR3 consists of 13 residues. The CDR3 protein is CASSPGASDEQYF. CDR3 sequence (DNA): TGTGCCAGCAGCCCCGGGGCTTCCGACGAGCAGTACTTC.

The chain combines TRBV18 with TRBJ1-1; no definite D call. This CDR3 is built from 14 residues. Trimming took off 4 bases at V and 0 bases at J, with 9 bases between the two ends. Germline values: CDR1 KGHSH, CDR2 LQKENI. CDR3 in amino acids: CASSQTSMNTEAFF. For the CDR3, the DNA is TGTGCCAGCTCACAAACGAGCATGAACACTGAAGCTTTCTTT.

This clonotype was counted a few times. The rearrangement uses TRBV5-1 and TRBJ1-1; no firm D call. The length of the CDR3 is 14 residues. Germline values: CDR1 SGHRS, CDR2 YFSETQ. V gave up 0 bases and J gave up 4 bases, with 10 bases separating them. The CDR3 spells CASSLDNKGTEAFF. The CDR3, as DNA: TGCGCCAGCAGCTTGGACAATAAGGGCACTGAAGCTTTCTTT.

This clonotype was seen a handful of times. The chain joins TRBV20-1 to TRBJ2-2; TRBD1 or TRBD2 may be the D gene (6 bases each). The CDR3 runs to 15 residues. The germline CDR1 and CDR2 sequences are DFQATT and SNEGSKA (reference sequence). Between the trimmed V and J ends, which lost 3 bases and 2 bases, there was a span of 13 bases. The CDR3 reads CSARKGGPNTGELFF. CDR3 sequence (DNA): TGCAGTGCTAGGAAGGGGGGCCCAAACACCGGGGAGCTGTTTTTT.

In its sample, this clonotype was seen a few times. This chain uses TRBV5-1 with TRBJ1-1; tentatively, D is TRBD1 (6 bases). The CDR3 has 16 residues. Trimming shortened V by 3 bases and J by 5 bases, and 20 bases separated the two germline ends. Germline assignment: CDR1 SGHRS and CDR2 YFSETQ. CDR3: CASSSTGMGTVTEAFF. The CDR3 DNA follows: TGCGCCAGCAGCTCTACAGGGATGGGGACTGTTACTGAAGCTTTCTTT.

The chain uses TRBV20-1 and TRBJ1-1; D unresolved. CDR1 is DFQATT, CDR2 SNEGSKA, per germline (reference sequence). This CDR3 has 15 residues. The ends were cut back, 3 bases at V and 1 base at J, with 15 bases in the middle. For the CDR3, the DNA is TGCAGTGCTAGCTCACGCCCCAGCGGGAACACTGAAGCTTTCTTT. Protein sequence: CSASSRPSGNTEAFF.

J is TRBJ2-1 and V is TRBV4-1; TRBD2 might be the D (6 bases). The CDR3 length is 15 residues. Germline CDR1 is MGHRA and CDR2 is YSYEKL. V was pared by 1 base and J by 0 bases, with 7 bases between. The CDR3 is CASSQGEVSYNEQFF. The CDR3 nucleotides are TGCGCCAGCAGCCAAGGGGAGGTCTCCTACAATGAGCAGTTCTTC.

V usage is TRBV5-1 and J usage is TRBJ2-7; the match to TRBD1 covers 7 bases. The CDR3 spans 14 residues. CDR1 SGHRS and CDR2 YFSETQ come from the germline V gene. Losses at the gene ends were 4 bases for V and 2 bases for J; bases not matched to a gene: 6. CDR3 amino acids: CASSGHTGAYEQYF. Here the CDR3 DNA reads TGCGCCAGCAGCGGACATACAGGGGCCTACGAGCAGTACTTC.

This clonotype has only a few counts. The V and J genes are TRBV7-9 and TRBJ1-1, with 8 bases that match TRBD1. The germline V gene has CDR1 SEHNR and CDR2 FQNEAQ (reference sequence). This CDR3 spans 13 amino acids. Unmatched junction bases numbered 10, after V lost 6 bases and J lost 10 bases. The CDR3 region is CASRPTGGEGAFF. The CDR3, as DNA: TGTGCCAGCAGGCCTACAGGGGGAGAGGGAGCTTTCTTT.

This clonotype was counted many times. This chain joins TRBV7-6 and TRBJ1-1, with D possibly matching TRBD1 (6 bases). The germline V gene encodes CDR1 SGHVS and CDR2 FNYEAQ. CDR3 size: 13 residues. With 4 bases removed from V and 9 bases from J, the gap between germline ends came to 15 bases. CDR3 nucleotide sequence: TGTGCCAGCAGCTCTTACAGGGCCAGCCAAGCTTTCTTT. It codes for CASSSYRASQAFF.

This clonotype showed up just a few times. The V call is TRBV12-3 or TRBV12-4, the J call TRBJ2-7; 11 bases fit TRBD2. The CDR3 length is 14 residues. With V trimmed by 5 bases and J by 6 bases, 6 bases remained unmatched. CDR3 sequence reads: CASSALAGGSEQYF. DNA of the CDR3: TGTGCCAGCAGTGCCCTAGCGGGAGGATCCGAGCAGTACTTC.

This clonotype has a count of ten or more. This chain joins TRBV12-3 or TRBV12-4 and TRBJ1-1; D is ambiguous. The CDR3 is made up of 16 amino acids. Between the trimmed V and J ends, which lost 6 bases and 0 bases, there was a span of 17 bases. Here the CDR3 reads CASSQSERPMNTEAFF. The CDR3 DNA follows: TGTGCCAGCAGCCAATCCGAGAGGCCCATGAACACTGAAGCTTTCTTT.

This clonotype was observed a few times. The chain joins TRBV10-3 to TRBJ2-7; 9 bases are a match to TRBD1. In germline, CDR1 is ENHRY, CDR2 SYGVKD. J lost 3 bases, V lost 6 bases, and 6 bases had no gene match. The CDR3 runs 14 residues. Here the CDR3 DNA reads TGTGCCATCAGGGCCGGGACAGGGAGCTACGAGCAGTACTTC. Residues: CAIRAGTGSYEQYF.

This rearrangement joins TRBV7-9 to TRBJ2-1; D ambiguous. Germline V gives CDR1 SEHNR, CDR2 FQNEAQ (reference sequence). There are 14 residues in the CDR3. V dropped 1 base and J dropped 14 bases, with 18 bases sitting between them. This CDR3 is CASSLGATTERKFF. CDR3 nucleotides: TGTGCCAGCAGCTTAGGAGCGACGACGGAAAGGAAGTTCTTC.

This chain links TRBV19 with TRBJ2-2; D perhaps matches TRBD2 (5 bases). The CDR3 is 15 amino acids. V was pared by 5 bases and J by 1 base, with 11 bases between. CDR1 LNHDA and CDR2 SQIVND come from the germline V gene (reference sequence). The CDR3 DNA follows: TGTGCCAGTAGTTCAGGACTGAGGAACACCGGGGAGCTGTTTTTT. Translation: CASSSGLRNTGELFF.

This clonotype came up a few times. The genes are TRBV6-1 and TRBJ1-5, with TRBD1 matching over 7 bases. This CDR3 contains 18 residues. Germline V gene lookup returns CDR1 MNHNS and CDR2 SASEGT. V shed 8 bases, J shed 5 bases, and the junction held 21 bases outside the gene matches. The chain's CDR3 is CASPPYGTVNPRDQPQHF. CDR3 in DNA: TGTGCCAGCCCACCTTACGGGACAGTCAACCCAAGGGATCAGCCCCAGCATTTT.

This clonotype was found many times. This sequence joins TRBV20-1 and TRBJ2-2; 9 nucleotides match TRBD1. In germline, CDR1 is DFQATT, CDR2 SNEGSKA (reference sequence). The CDR3 totals 15 residues. J gave up 6 bases and V 6 bases, and 11 bases lay outside the gene matches. CDR3 protein: CSALGRDRVAGELFF. The CDR3 DNA reads as TGCAGTGCATTAGGCCGGGACAGGGTGGCCGGGGAGCTGTTTTTT.

This clonotype occurred a few times. Germline is not matched at one junction end, which may reflect a read error. J is TRBJ2-2 and V is TRBV20-1; 15 bases are a match to TRBD2. The germline gives CDR1 DFQATT, CDR2 SNEGSKA (reference sequence). This CDR3 contains 17 residues. This CDR3 is CCASSGLAGGYTGELFF. For the CDR3, the DNA is TGCTGTGCTAGTTCGGGACTAGCGGGAGGTTACACCGGGGAGCTGTTTTTT.

This chain uses TRBV5-1 with TRBJ1-4, with 9 bases that match TRBD1. Germline lookup yields CDR1 SGHRS and CDR2 YFSETQ. V trimming: 0 bases; J trimming: 3 bases; junction bases outside the gene matches: 3. The CDR3 contains 16 residues. CDR3: CASSLDRGLANEKLFF. For the CDR3, the DNA is TGCGCCAGCAGCTTGGACAGGGGGCTGGCTAATGAAAAACTGTTTTTT.

This clonotype has only a few counts. This chain joins TRBV28 and TRBJ2-7; D perhaps matches TRBD1 (6 bases). V was pared by 4 bases and J by 2 bases, with 12 bases between. Germline V gene data show CDR1 as MDHEN and CDR2 as SYDVKM. This CDR3 is 14 amino acids long. DNA for the CDR3: TGTGCCAGCAGTTCAGGGGTCTCTCCCTACGAGCAGTACTTC. Amino acids: CASSSGVSPYEQYF.

This clonotype was recorded a few times. This chain joins TRBV14 and TRBJ1-2; D is possibly TRBD1 (6 bases). CDR3 length: 12 residues. Germline assignment: CDR1 SGHDN and CDR2 FVKESK. With 1 base removed from V and 8 bases from J, the gap between germline ends came to 8 bases. The CDR3 loop is CASSQAGVGYTF. CDR3 nucleotide sequence: TGTGCCAGCAGCCAAGCAGGGGTCGGCTACACCTTC.